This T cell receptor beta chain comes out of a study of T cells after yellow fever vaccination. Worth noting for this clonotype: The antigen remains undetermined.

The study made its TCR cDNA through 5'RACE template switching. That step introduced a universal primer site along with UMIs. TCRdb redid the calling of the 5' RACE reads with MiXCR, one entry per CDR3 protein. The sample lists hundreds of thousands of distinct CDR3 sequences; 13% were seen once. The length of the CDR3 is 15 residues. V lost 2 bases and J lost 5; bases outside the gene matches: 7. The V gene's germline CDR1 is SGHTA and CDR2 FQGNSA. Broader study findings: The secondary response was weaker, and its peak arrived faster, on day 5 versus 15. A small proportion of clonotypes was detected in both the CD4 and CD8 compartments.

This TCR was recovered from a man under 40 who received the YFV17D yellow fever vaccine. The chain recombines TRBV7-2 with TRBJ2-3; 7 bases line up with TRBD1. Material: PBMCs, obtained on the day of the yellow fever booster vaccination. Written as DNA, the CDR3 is TGTGCCAGCAGCTTACAGGGGGAGCGACGAGATACGCAGTATTTT. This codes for CASSLQGERRDTQYF.